Listed below are T cell receptor beta chains from one sample, sequenced in a study of T cells in localized non-small cell lung cancer. TCRdb's table, derived via immunoSEQ multiplex PCR, lists solely in-frame clones and lacks some. This sample carries about 48,000 clones, 60% to 80% of them seen once, and the ten largest clones take around 16%. Sequencing was performed on peripheral blood, taken before any cancer treatment. All receptors come from a man between 40 and 70 years old with stage I squamous cell lung carcinoma. Each CDR3 is given with its conserved first and last residue. A D gene is named only where the DNA matches it firmly. Not all rows give a size; the values are once, few, many and, for expanded clones, a class.

.	TRBJ1-4	TRBV2	TRBD1	TGTGCCAGCAGGTCAGACAGGGGTACTCATGAAAAACTGTTTTTT	CASRSDRGTHEKLFF
.	TRBJ2-1	TRBV7-2	.	TGTGCCAGCAGCTCTAGGGGGGGTGAGGGCGAGCAGTTCTTC	CASSSRGGEGEQFF
.	TRBJ1-4	TRBV7-2	.	TGTGCCAGCAGCTTAAAGAAAGCAACTAATGAAAAACTGTTTTTT	CASSLKKATNEKLFF
.	TRBJ2-1	TRBV6-5	TRBD1	TGTGCCAGCAGTTACTCGACAGGGGGCTTCTACAATGAGCAGTTCTTC	CASSYSTGGFYNEQFF
.	TRBJ2-1	TRBV15	.	TGTGCCACCGGCAGTCCTAACGGTGAGCAGTTCTTC	CATGSPNGEQFF
.	TRBJ1-3	TRBV14	.	TGTGCCAGCAGCCAGACGTACTCTGGAAACACCATATATTTT	CASSQTYSGNTIYF
.	TRBJ2-7	TRBV6-6	.	TGTGCCAGCAGTAGGGGTGGGGGTTATTACGAGCAGTACTTC	CASSRGGGYYEQYF
.	TRBJ1-1	TRBV6-6	.	TGTGCCAGCAGTTACCCCCCGCGGACTCTCAACACTGAAGCTTTCTTT	CASSYPPRTLNTEAFF
.	TRBJ1-4	TRBV5-1	TRBD1	TGCGCCAGCAGCTGGAACAGGGGTGGCGGAGAAAAACTGTTTTTT	CASSWNRGGGEKLFF
.	TRBJ1-2	TRBV27	.	TGTGCCAGCAGTTCCCCCCGGGGCGGGAGTTATGGCTACACCTTC	CASSSPRGGSYGYTF
.	TRBJ1-5	TRBV4-3	.	TGCGCCAGCAGCCAAGATAGGCTCGGCAATCAGCCCCAGCATTTT	CASSQDRLGNQPQHF
.	TRBJ1-5	TRBV7-2	TRBD1	TGTGCCAGCAGCCCTAGTGGGACAGGGGGTCGTCAGCCCCAGCATTTT	CASSPSGTGGRQPQHF
.	TRBJ1-2	TRBV6-6	.	TGTGCCAGCGCGACGGCAGCTTCCTATGGCTACACCTTC	CASATAASYGYTF
few	TRBJ2-1	TRBV29-1	TRBD1	TGCAGCATGGACAGGGGCAATGAGCAGTTCTTC	CSMDRGNEQFF
few	TRBJ2-2	TRBV4-3	.	TGCGCCAGCAGCCAAGGGGACCTAAACACCGGGGAGCTGTTTTTT	CASSQGDLNTGELFF
.	TRBJ1-4	TRBV6-1	.	TGTGCCAGCAGTGGAAGGGCGGGTGATGAAAAACTGTTTTTT	CASSGRAGDEKLFF
.	TRBJ2-3	TRBV6-5	TRBD1	TGTGCCAGCAGTTACTCGAGACAGGGCGGAGATACGCAGTATTTT	CASSYSRQGGDTQYF